This is a list of T cell receptor beta chains from one sample in a study of shared clonotypes between healthy human individuals. Data came from immunoSEQ multiplex PCR; TCRdb stores just in-frame clones and leaves some out. The data show about 2.4 million clones, roughly 93% seen once. The sample consisted of naive CD4+ T cells from PBMCs. The receptors shown here come from a young man in good health. Some clones in this sample may be carry-over from other donors' samples. The CDR3 runs from the conserved cysteine through the conserved F or W. The order of the fields is V gene, D gene, J gene, clone size, CDR3 protein, CDR3 DNA. D genes are given only for firm matches. Expanded clones are given a class, and other clones once, few, many or no size at all.

>TRBV5-1|-|TRBJ2-5|-
CASSSQGPQETQYF
TGCGCCAGCAGCTCTCAGGGGCCCCAAGAGACCCAGTACTTC
>TRBV28|TRBD1|TRBJ2-2|once
CASTLQGLANTGELFF
TGTGCCAGCACCTTACAGGGGCTAGCAAACACCGGGGAGCTGTTTTTT
>TRBV10-3|-|TRBJ2-3|-
CAISESPVRTDTQYF
TGTGCCATCAGTGAGTCCCCAGTTCGCACAGATACGCAGTATTTT
>TRBV7-2|TRBD2|TRBJ2-7|-
CASSPGLARSYEQYF
TGTGCCAGCAGCCCAGGACTAGCGCGTAGCTACGAGCAGTACTTC
>TRBV9|TRBD1|TRBJ1-2|-
CASSARDRVNYGYTF
TGTGCCAGCAGCGCACGGGACAGGGTGAACTATGGCTACACCTTC
>TRBV6-1|-|TRBJ2-1|-
CASRGDGLEQFF
TGTGCCAGCAGAGGGGACGGCCTGGAGCAGTTCTTC
>TRBV27|-|TRBJ1-1|once
CASSLTVNTEAFF
TGTGCCAGCAGTTTAACGGTTAACACTGAAGCTTTCTTT
>TRBV19|-|TRBJ2-2|few
CASERVPNTGELFF
TGTGCCAGTGAGAGAGTCCCGAACACCGGGGAGCTGTTTTTT
>TRBV28|-|TRBJ1-4|once
CASSKDEKLFF
TGTGCCAGCAGCAAAGATGAAAAACTGTTTTTT
>TRBV7-2|-|TRBJ1-3|-
CASSPGRRSGNTIYF
TGTGCCAGCAGCCCGGGACGTCGCTCTGGAAACACCATATATTTT
>TRBV5-1|TRBD2|TRBJ2-1|once
CASSLWRENGDEQFF
TGCGCCAGCAGCTTATGGCGGGAGAACGGCGATGAGCAGTTCTTC
>TRBV7-3|-|TRBJ2-1|once
CASSLTAHDNEQFF
TGTGCCAGCAGCTTAACGGCACACGACAATGAGCAGTTCTTC
>TRBV4-3|-|TRBJ1-2|-
CASSQDISVATNYGYTF
TGCGCCAGCAGCCAAGATATCTCGGTAGCCACTAACTATGGCTACACCTTC
>TRBV18|TRBD1|TRBJ1-1|once
CASSPLQGGGRQAFF
TGTGCCAGCTCACCATTACAGGGGGGCGGGAGGCAAGCTTTCTTT
>TRBV19|TRBD1|TRBJ2-2|once
CASRDRGKTGELFF
TGTGCCAGTAGGGACAGGGGGAAGACCGGGGAGCTGTTTTTT
>TRBV7-2|-|TRBJ2-4|-
CASSLVGVPKNIQYF
TGTGCCAGCAGCTTAGTCGGGGTACCCAAAAACATTCAGTACTTC
>TRBV5-1|TRBD2|TRBJ2-1|-
CASSLVAGVDEQFF
TGCGCCAGCAGCTTGGTAGCGGGAGTCGATGAGCAGTTCTTC